Sequencing of this T cell receptor beta chain was carried out in a study of cytomegalovirus exposure and HLA in healthy donors (dated by TCRdb to the late 2010s). About the full investigation: According to a later analysis, one platform produced both the 100 to 150 validation repertoires and the 620 or so repertoires of the first cohort. In addition to the first cohort of about 650 subjects, a separate validation cohort of over 90 different subjects was used. High-throughput TCR immunosequencing, statistical association of individual TCRs with disease status, and machine learning were combined to predict cytomegalovirus infection status. The study aimed to test whether signatures of past pathogen exposure could be identified by cataloging public T cell receptors. General study outcomes and caveats: The classifier was reported to diagnose cytomegalovirus status with high specificity and sensitivity in both the original cohort and the validation cohort. A later analysis lacked HLA typing for the validation cohort, so it scored co-occurrence in that cohort across all 120 repertoires. In vitro tests confirmed that a few of the cytomegalovirus-associated TCR beta chains recognize cytomegalovirus antigens. A later analysis found that TCRs clustered in the first cohort also tended to co-occur in the approximately 120 validation repertoires, with approximately 95% of cluster scores above 0. A total of 164 TCR beta chains were listed by the study as associated with cytomegalovirus. Most TCR sequences were seen in very few donors, while some public TCRs were found in many individuals. The authors suggested that the approach could potentially be extended to other disease states and immunological phenotypes.

The library was generated by the immunoSEQ multiplex PCR assay. Turning to the authors' computational methods: A statistical classification framework was built to diagnose cytomegalovirus status from the catalog of TCR beta chain sequences. In TCRdb, the immuneACCESS table is reduced to in-frame sequences with V and J assigned. These tables do not hold every clone; where another copy was compared, an unresolved V gene accounts for under half, and the others remain unexplained. V, J and clone size reflect that table, while D and trimming were determined from the DNA. The sample profile shows 150,000 to 200,000 clones; around nine tenths of them were found once. The ten largest clones represent less than 3.5% of the sample. Separate from the approximately 670-subject first cohort, the validation cohort of roughly 120 subjects was the group to which the donors belonged. CDR1 and CDR2 (SNHLY, FYNNEI) derive from the germline V gene. Ends trimmed: V by 5 bases, J by 5 bases; bases unmatched to a gene: 6. The CDR3, from cysteine to phenylalanine, totals 14 residues. Of the read, only the CDR3 DNA is kept; its 42 bases are in frame from base 1.

For this clone: What this receptor recognizes is not known. No base quality information exists; no much larger clone differs at one position.

Sequenced material: PBMCs. The TCR sequence derives from a man between 18 and 35 years old in good health and CMV-seropositive. The chain joins TRBV2 to TRBJ1-1; TRBD1 matches 9 bases in the middle. This receptor has the CDR3 CASSPTGGRTEAFF. The sequence in DNA is TGTGCCAGCAGTCCAACAGGGGGCCGGACTGAAGCTTTCTTT.